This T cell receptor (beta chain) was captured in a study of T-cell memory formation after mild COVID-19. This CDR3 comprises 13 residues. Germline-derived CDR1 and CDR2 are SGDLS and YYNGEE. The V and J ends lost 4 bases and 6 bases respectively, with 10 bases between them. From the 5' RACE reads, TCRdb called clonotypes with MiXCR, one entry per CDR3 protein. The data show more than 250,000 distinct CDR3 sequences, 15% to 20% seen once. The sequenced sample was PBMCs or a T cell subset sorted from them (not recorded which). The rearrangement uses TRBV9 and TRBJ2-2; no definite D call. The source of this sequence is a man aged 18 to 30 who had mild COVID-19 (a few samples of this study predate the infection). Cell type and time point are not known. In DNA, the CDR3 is TGTGCCAGCAGCCCTCCGGCCCCCGGGGAGCTGTTTTTT. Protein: CASSPPAPGELFF.